Following are 30 T cell receptor beta chains from one sample sequenced in a study of T cells after yellow fever vaccination. TCRdb passed the 5' RACE reads through MiXCR, listing each CDR3 protein once. The repertoire consists of 200,000 to 250,000 distinct CDR3 sequences, with about 3% occurring once and the leading ten covering about 3%. This material consisted of CD4+ T cells sorted from PBMCs, taken 10 days after the yellow fever booster vaccination. These receptors originate from a man aged 18 to 29 who received the YFV17D yellow fever vaccine.

A word on this clonotype: A much larger clone differs from this one at a single base, so this may be a read error. The V and J genes are TRBV5-1 and TRBJ1-2, with D tentatively TRBD1 (5 bases). This CDR3 has 14 amino acids. In germline, CDR1 is SGHRS, CDR2 YFSETQ. CDR3 region: CASGLADSYYGYTF. DNA of the CDR3: TGCGCCAGCGGCTTGGCCGACAGCTACTATGGCTACACCTTC.

This clonotype was counted between two and nine times. CDR3 amino acids: CAWSGRGYNQPQHF. The CDR3 region has the DNA TGTGCCTGGAGTGGGAGGGGATATAATCAGCCCCAGCATTTT. The chain employs TRBV30 and TRBJ1-5, with D possibly matching TRBD1 (5 bases). The CDR3 consists of 14 residues. Germline V CDR1 and CDR2: GTSNPN, SVGIG (reference sequence). The germline V and J ends were trimmed by 1 base and 4 bases, with 11 bases remaining between them. Full variable domain (outside the CDR3, taken from reference TRBV30 and TRBJ1-5): SQTIHQWPATLVQPVGSPLSLECTVEGTSNPNLYWYRQAAGRGLQLLFYSVGIGQISSEVPQNLSASRPQDRQFILSSKKLLLSDSGFYLCAWSGRGYNQPQHFGDGTRLSIL.

This clonotype was observed many times. This sequence joins TRBV6-2 or TRBV6-3 and TRBJ1-5; D remains unclear. This CDR3 comprises 13 residues. CDR1 and CDR2 (germline): MNHEY, SVGEGT. Trimming removed 8 bases at V and 4 bases at J, with 12 bases between. The CDR3 is CASRAGLNQPQHF. In DNA, the CDR3 is TGTGCCAGCCGGGCGGGATTGAATCAGCCCCAGCATTTT.

This clonotype was seen many times. The chain recombines TRBV6-5 with TRBJ2-1; perhaps TRBD1 as D (6 bases). Germline V gives CDR1 MNHEY, CDR2 SVGAGI. V lost 8 bases, J lost 4 bases, and 9 bases lay in between. The CDR3 is 12 residues long. CDR3 region: CASRDTYNEQFF. CDR3 DNA sequence: TGTGCCAGCCGGGACACGTACAATGAGCAGTTCTTC.

The sample holds many counts of this clonotype. The J gene is TRBJ2-3, the V gene TRBV12-3 or TRBV12-4; perhaps TRBD2 as D (5 bases). The V and J ends lost 7 bases and 7 bases respectively, with 15 bases between them. CDR3 length equals 13 residues. The CDR3 spells CASTLAHGNTQYF. As DNA, the CDR3 is TGTGCCAGCACCCTAGCCCATGGCAATACGCAGTATTTT.

A few counts support this clonotype. This chain joins TRBV27 and TRBJ2-7; 7 nucleotides line up with TRBD1. The CDR3 sequence is 14 residues long. Germline CDR1 is MNHEY and CDR2 is SMNVEV (reference sequence). With V trimmed by 6 bases and J by 2 bases, 7 bases remained unmatched. This CDR3 reads CASSRSTGAYEQYV. DNA for the CDR3: TGTGCCAGCAGCAGATCCACAGGGGCCTACGAGCAGTACGTC.

This clonotype was seen repeatedly, ten times or more. The chain combines TRBV9 with TRBJ1-1; 9 nucleotides agree with TRBD1. The CDR3 has 14 amino acids. Trimming cost V 5 bases and J 5 bases; bases outside gene matches: 7. Germline lookup yields CDR1 SGDLS and CDR2 YYNGEE. This CDR3 reads CASSLQGAGTEAFF. For the CDR3, the DNA is TGTGCCAGCAGTCTACAGGGGGCTGGTACTGAAGCTTTCTTT.

This clonotype was seen more than once but under ten times. The CDR3 region has the DNA TGTGCCAGCAGTTTAAAGGCGGGGTACTACAATGAGCAGTTCTTC. Translated, it gives CASSLKAGYYNEQFF. The chain combines TRBV27 with TRBJ2-1, with D tentatively TRBD2 (6 bases). The germline gives CDR1 MNHEY, CDR2 SMNVEV (reference sequence). The CDR3 contains 15 residues. The V and J ends lost 2 bases and 3 bases respectively, with 11 bases between them.

In this sample, this clonotype turned up a few times. The chain is built from TRBV5-1 and TRBJ2-7, with a tentative D call TRBD1 (7 bases). Germline loops: CDR1 SGHRS, CDR2 YFSETQ. The CDR3 loop spans 16 amino acids. Trimming stripped 4 bases from V and 0 bases from J, with 17 bases between. CDR3 DNA sequence: TGCGCCAGCAGCCGGGAGACAGGGTCTAGCTCCTACGAGCAGTACTTC. Its protein product is CASSRETGSSSYEQYF.

This clonotype was seen repeatedly, ten times or more. The chain joins TRBV5-1 to TRBJ2-1; no clear D. The CDR3 spans 14 residues. Trimming shortened V by 4 bases and J by 2 bases, and 10 bases separated the two germline ends. CDR1 is SGHRS and CDR2 is YFSETQ in the germline V gene. CDR3 in amino acids: CASSIGHPYNEQFF. Here the CDR3 DNA reads TGCGCCAGCAGCATCGGCCACCCCTACAATGAGCAGTTCTTC.

This clonotype was counted many times. The rearrangement links TRBV5-1 to TRBJ1-5; possibly TRBD1 for D (5 bases). V shed 0 bases and J shed 5 bases, with 12 bases lying between them. CDR1 and CDR2 from the germline V gene are SGHRS and YFSETQ. This CDR3 contains 15 residues. The CDR3 DNA reads as TGCGCCAGCAGCTTGGGGGGGGACCTATATCAGCCCCAGCATTTT. The encoded protein is CASSLGGDLYQPQHF.

This clonotype was seen a handful of times. The gene calls are TRBV20-1 and TRBJ2-5, with 13 bases identical to TRBD2. Germline CDR1 reads DFQATT; CDR2 reads SNEGSKA (reference sequence). The CDR3 sequence is 16 residues long. With 6 bases clipped from V and 5 bases from J, the junction kept 12 bases outside the gene matches. The CDR3 DNA follows: TGCAGTGCCCACCCGACTAGCGGGGGGTCGCAGGAGACCCAGTACTTC. The encoded protein is CSAHPTSGGSQETQYF.

V usage is TRBV11-2 and J usage is TRBJ2-7; D gene unclear. CDR1 and CDR2 (germline): SGHAT, FQNNGV. This CDR3 is 12 amino acids long. Trimming stripped 2 bases from V and 6 bases from J, with 8 bases between. The CDR3 is CASSLIASEQYF. DNA for the CDR3: TGTGCCAGCAGCTTAATCGCCTCCGAGCAGTACTTC.

At least ten counts were recorded for this clonotype. The chain employs TRBV20-1 and TRBJ2-3; 7 positions match TRBD2. CDR3 length equals 15 residues. With V trimmed by 0 bases and J by 1 base, 4 bases remained unmatched. Germline lookup yields CDR1 DFQATT and CDR2 SNEGSKA (reference sequence). The CDR3 loop is CSARDLAGGTDTQYF. The DNA of the CDR3 is TGCAGTGCTAGAGATCTGGCGGGAGGCACAGATACGCAGTATTTT.

The chain carries TRBV5-1 and TRBJ2-2, with D tentatively TRBD2 (6 bases). The CDR3 loop spans 16 amino acids. Looked up from germline, CDR1 is SGHRS and CDR2 is YFSETQ. The V end lost 5 bases, the J end lost 4 bases, and 18 bases lay between the germline ends. The CDR3 nucleotides read TGCGCCAGCAGTCTGTCCTCCGGGAGAATCACCGGGGAGCTGTTTTTT. This encodes CASSLSSGRITGELFF. The whole variable domain, remainder taken from reference TRBV5-1 and TRBJ2-2, is KAGVTQTPRYLIKTRGQQVTLSCSPISGHRSVSWYQQTPGQGLQFLFEYFSETQRNKGNFPGRFSGRQFSNSRSEMNVSTLELGDSALYLCASSLSSGRITGELFFGEGSRLTVL.

V usage is TRBV6-5 and J usage is TRBJ2-3; 12 positions agree with TRBD2. The J segment lost 7 bases and the V segment lost 2 bases, leaving 4 bases of the junction unmatched. Germline V gene sequence: CDR1 MNHEY, CDR2 SVGAGI. The CDR3 spans 15 residues. In DNA form, the CDR3 reads TGTGCCAGCAGTTACGATGGACTAGCGGGGAATACGCAGTATTTT. This sequence encodes CASSYDGLAGNTQYF.

This clonotype has just a few counts. The CDR3 nucleotides read TGTGCCATAGGTAGTTTTTTTCGAACCTACGAGCAGTACTTC. Its translation is CAIGSFFRTYEQYF. The genes are TRBV6-1 and TRBJ2-7; D is ambiguous. This CDR3 is 14 amino acids long. Germline V gene sequence: CDR1 MNHNS, CDR2 SASEGT. The V gene lost 10 bases and the J gene lost 2 bases, with 18 bases spanning the gap.

This clonotype has ten or more counts. The chain carries TRBV7-6 and TRBJ2-5; D gene ambiguous. The CDR3 contains 15 residues. Trimming took off 2 bases at V and 2 bases at J, with 12 bases between the two ends. Germline V gene data show CDR1 as SGHVS and CDR2 as FNYEAQ. The CDR3 sequence is CASSLSLIRQETQYF. In DNA, the CDR3 is TGTGCCAGCAGCTTAAGCCTCATTAGACAAGAGACCCAGTACTTC.

This clonotype was found many times. The chain couples TRBV7-3 to TRBJ2-2, with 10 bases that match TRBD1. This CDR3 region has 16 residues. Losses at the gene ends were 4 bases for V and 5 bases for J; bases not matched to a gene: 7. The germline gives CDR1 SGHTA, CDR2 FQGTGA. CDR3 nucleotide sequence: TGTGCCAGCAGCTCCTGGACAGGGGGAGGTACCGGGGAGCTGTTTTTT. Residues: CASSSWTGGGTGELFF.

This sequence joins TRBV10-3 and TRBJ2-3, with TRBD1 matching 7 bases. This CDR3 comprises 14 residues. Unmatched junction bases numbered 3, after V lost 2 bases and J lost 4 bases. Germline V gene sequence: CDR1 ENHRY, CDR2 SYGVKD. The CDR3 sequence: CAISEDRASDTQYF. As DNA, the CDR3 is TGTGCCATCAGTGAGGACAGGGCCTCAGATACGCAGTATTTT.

This rearrangement joins TRBV11-3 to TRBJ2-1, with D perhaps matching TRBD1 (6 bases). CDR3 size: 11 residues. CDR1 is SGHNT, CDR2 YENEEA, per germline. V was clipped by 4 bases and J by 9 bases, with 7 bases between them. The CDR3: CASSSGVEQFF. The CDR3 DNA reads TGTGCCAGCAGCTCAGGGGTTGAGCAGTTCTTC.

This clonotype was recorded at least ten times. Here the CDR3 DNA reads TGTGCCAGCAGCTTAGACGCGGGGGGGTACGAGCAGTACTTC. Amino acids: CASSLDAGGYEQYF. The genes are TRBV7-2 and TRBJ2-7; TRBD2 matches at 9 bases. This CDR3 has 14 amino acids. CDR1 and CDR2 (germline): SGHTA, FQGNSA. V was clipped by 1 base and J by 4 bases; unmatched bases: 2.

This clonotype was counted only a few times. The chain is built from TRBV5-1 and TRBJ1-6; 8 nucleotides align to TRBD1. In germline, CDR1 is SGHRS, CDR2 YFSETQ. The V and J ends lost 0 bases and 9 bases, in that order; junction bases with no gene match: 2. This CDR3 is 14 amino acids long. The CDR3: CASSLGQGSSPLHF. CDR3 DNA: TGCGCCAGCAGCTTGGGACAGGGGAGTTCACCCCTCCACTTT.

The sample holds many counts of this clonotype. The V call is TRBV28, the J call TRBJ1-3, with D uncertain. Germline V lookup: CDR1 MDHEN, CDR2 SYDVKM. Deletions cut 5 bases from V and 0 bases from J, with 11 bases between. The CDR3 loop spans 15 amino acids. The CDR3: CASSLQPRSGNTIYF. CDR3 in DNA: TGTGCCAGCAGTCTCCAACCTCGCTCTGGAAACACCATATATTTT.

The chain joins TRBV20-1 to TRBJ1-2; D ambiguous. Trimming took off 0 bases at V and 8 bases at J, with 13 bases between the two ends. Germline V lookup: CDR1 DFQATT, CDR2 SNEGSKA (reference sequence). This CDR3 is 13 amino acids long. CDR3 residues: CSARDLDGGGYTF. In nucleotides, the CDR3 is TGCAGTGCTAGAGATTTGGACGGCGGGGGCTACACCTTC.

The chain carries TRBV11-2 and TRBJ1-1; 8 bases align to TRBD1. Germline V gives CDR1 SGHAT, CDR2 FQNNGV. Losses at the gene ends were 5 bases for V and 6 bases for J; bases not matched to a gene: 14. CDR3 length: 16 amino acids. The CDR3 DNA sequence: TGTGCCAGCAGCCACCTCTGGGACAGGTCGAGGGCTGAAGCTTTCTTT. Protein product: CASSHLWDRSRAEAFF.

This clonotype was seen ten or more times. The rearrangement uses TRBV4-3 and TRBJ1-1, with 7 bases that match TRBD1. Germline values: CDR1 LGHNA, CDR2 YSLEER. J gave up 12 bases and V 4 bases, and 14 bases lay outside the gene matches. The CDR3 runs 14 residues. CDR3 residues: CASSREHRDSDPFF. CDR3 in DNA: TGCGCCAGCAGCCGAGAACACCGGGACAGCGATCCTTTCTTT.

This clonotype was seen only once. A read error may be the cause here, since a much bigger clone is one base away. The chain has TRBV5-1 and TRBJ2-7; 7 bases align to TRBD2. Germline V gene data show CDR1 as SGHRS and CDR2 as YFSETQ. The V gene end was trimmed by 0 bases and the J gene end by 2 bases; junction bases not matched to a gene: 2. The CDR3 totals 14 residues. The DNA for the CDR3 is TGCGCCAGCAGCTTGGGCGCGGGGGCCTACGAGCAGTACGTC. This translates into CASSLGAGAYEQYV.

Many counts were recorded for this clonotype. The chain recombines TRBV5-1 with TRBJ1-4; no clear D. Between the trimmed V and J ends, which lost 3 bases and 8 bases, there was a span of 20 bases. Looked up from germline, CDR1 is SGHRS and CDR2 is YFSETQ. The CDR3 spans 16 residues. Here the CDR3 reads CASSYQTGQPGEKLFF. The DNA of the CDR3 is TGCGCCAGCAGCTATCAAACCGGCCAACCGGGGGAAAAACTGTTTTTT.

This clonotype showed up just a few times. The chain recombines TRBV2 with TRBJ1-2, with D hard to call. This CDR3 is built from 15 residues. Looked up from germline, CDR1 is SNHLY and CDR2 is FYNNEI. V lost 4 bases and J lost 4, with 16 bases in between. CDR3 bases: TGTGCCAGCAGTGGCGGGAGCACCCGCACCTATGGCTACACCTTC. Its protein is CASSGGSTRTYGYTF.